A single sample is the source of the 30 T cell receptor beta chains below, sequenced in a study of T-cell reconstitution after alpha-beta-depleted transplantation in children. Molecular barcoding with unique molecular identifiers was used for the TCRbeta library. TCRdb independently ran MiXCR on the PCR reads; one entry per CDR3 protein. Here the sample spans 110,000 or so distinct CDR3 sequences, 5% to 8% being singletons. The source material was PBMCs, mostly from graft donor cells, sampled 360 days after TCRalphabeta/CD19-depleted stem cell transplant. The receptor set was obtained from a male patient aged 2-10 years who had a stem cell transplant for acute lymphoblastic leukemia, so the T cells may come from the graft donor.

The J gene is TRBJ2-3, the V gene TRBV11-3; weak D call: TRBD2 (5 bases). Per germline, CDR1 SGHNT and CDR2 YENEEA. The CDR3 sequence is 15 residues long. V was pared by 3 bases and J by 0 bases, with 10 bases between. This CDR3 reads CASSLGAESTDTQYF. DNA of the CDR3: TGTGCCAGCAGCTTGGGAGCGGAGAGCACAGATACGCAGTATTTT.

This clonotype was seen many times. This sequence joins TRBV10-3 and TRBJ2-7; D perhaps matches TRBD2 (5 bases). V was shortened by 2 bases and J by 1 base, with 12 bases between the two germline ends. The germline V gene encodes CDR1 ENHRY and CDR2 SYGVKD. This CDR3 spans 15 amino acids. CDR3: CAISEVGGGSYEQYF. The CDR3 nucleotides are TGTGCCATCAGTGAGGTTGGCGGCGGGTCCTACGAGCAGTACTTC.

This clonotype showed up many times. The rearrangement joins TRBV6-2 or TRBV6-3 to TRBJ1-2, with 8 bases identical to TRBD1. V was clipped by 6 bases and J by 6 bases; unmatched bases: 6. This CDR3 has 13 residues. The germline V gene has CDR1 MNHEY and CDR2 SVGEGT. The CDR3 DNA reads TGTGCCAGCAGCGCGGACAGGGCGCATGGCTACACCTTC. As protein: CASSADRAHGYTF.

The chain has TRBV24-1 and TRBJ2-5, with 11 positions matching TRBD1. This CDR3 has 15 residues. Germline V gene lookup returns CDR1 KGHDR and CDR2 SFDVKD. The V and J ends lost 2 bases and 5 bases, in that order; junction bases with no gene match: 3. CDR3 in DNA: TGTGCCACCAGTGATTGGGACAGGGGGGGGGAGACCCAGTACTTC. Residues: CATSDWDRGGETQYF.

The CDR3 nucleotides read TGTGCCAGCAGTTCGAGGGTGAACCAGCCCCAGCATTTT. Its protein product is CASSSRVNQPQHF. The chain joins TRBV28 to TRBJ1-5; D is undetermined. Germline assignment: CDR1 MDHEN and CDR2 SYDVKM. There are 13 residues in the CDR3. V was clipped by 4 bases and J by 7 bases, with 11 bases between them.

The gene calls are TRBV7-9 and TRBJ1-1, with D perhaps TRBD1 (5 bases). Germline V CDR1 and CDR2: SEHNR, FQNEAQ (reference sequence). V lost 5 bases and J lost 11, with 18 bases in between. There are 13 residues in the CDR3. Written as DNA, the CDR3 is TGTGCCAGCAGCCCCGCTTTGACCAGGGCGGCTTTCTTT. As protein: CASSPALTRAAFF.

This clonotype was picked up a small number of times. The CDR3 DNA sequence: TGTGCCAGCAGCCCAGGAGGCGGGGTGCAAGAGACCCAGTACTTC. It encodes CASSPGGGVQETQYF. The chain joins TRBV7-9 to TRBJ2-5, with D perhaps TRBD2 (6 bases). This CDR3 comprises 15 residues. Germline V gives CDR1 SEHNR, CDR2 FQNEAQ (reference sequence). V shed 5 bases and J shed 2 bases, with 15 bases lying between them.

This clonotype was picked up many times. The rearrangement joins TRBV7-2 to TRBJ2-5, with D perhaps TRBD1 (6 bases). Trimming left V 5 bases short and J 4 bases short, with 17 bases between. CDR1 and CDR2 (germline): SGHTA, FQGNSA. CDR3 length: 15 residues. The CDR3 loop reads CASSPMTGVGETQYF. CDR3 nucleotides: TGTGCCAGCAGCCCTATGACAGGAGTCGGAGAGACCCAGTACTTC.

In its sample, this clonotype was seen many times. The rearrangement uses TRBV28 and TRBJ1-4, with D tentatively TRBD1 (5 bases). Germline lookup yields CDR1 MDHEN and CDR2 SYDVKM. The V and J ends lost 4 bases and 5 bases respectively, with 14 bases between them. The CDR3 contains 15 residues. The CDR3 DNA reads as TGTGCCAGCAGTTCCCCGGGACGGTTCAATGAAAAACTGTTTTTT. It specifies CASSSPGRFNEKLFF.

This clonotype has only a few counts. The chain links TRBV7-9 to TRBJ1-2; 8 nucleotides align to TRBD1. The germline gives CDR1 SEHNR, CDR2 FQNEAQ (reference sequence). The CDR3 is 16 amino acids. V shed 5 bases and J 4 bases; nucleotides not matched to a gene: 12. CDR3 protein: CASSAPGQGASYGYTF. The CDR3 DNA is TGTGCCAGCAGCGCCCCCGGGCAGGGGGCGAGCTATGGCTACACCTTC.

This clonotype was seen repeatedly, ten times or more. The V call is TRBV6-2 or TRBV6-3, the J call TRBJ2-2; 8 positions agree with TRBD2. The junction had 7 bases not matched to a gene; V was cut back by 7 bases and J by 6 bases. This CDR3 region has 14 residues. Germline CDR1 MNHEY, CDR2 SVGEGT. As DNA, the CDR3 is TGTGCCAGCAACTGGAGCGGGAGCGCCGGGGAGCTGTTTTTT. Translation: CASNWSGSAGELFF.

This clonotype occurred many times. The genes are TRBV10-3 and TRBJ2-7; 9 nucleotides agree with TRBD2. The CDR3 loop spans 15 amino acids. V was clipped by 0 bases and J by 4 bases; unmatched bases: 4. Germline CDR1 reads ENHRY; CDR2 reads SYGVKD. The CDR3 protein is CAISESLAGRYEQYF. For the CDR3, the DNA is TGTGCCATCAGTGAGTCCCTAGCGGGAAGGTACGAGCAGTACTTC.

Points on this clonotype: A read error may explain this, as a much larger clone is one base away. The DNA for the CDR3 is TGTGCCAGCAGTTGGTCAGGTACGCAGTATTTT. This sequence encodes CASSWSGTQYF. This chain connects TRBV12-3 or TRBV12-4 to TRBJ2-3; D is ambiguous. Between the trimmed V and J ends, which lost 4 bases and 8 bases, there was a span of 7 bases. This CDR3 has 11 amino acids.

This clonotype was counted ten times or more. V and J are TRBV18 and TRBJ2-7; TRBD1 agrees at 10 bases. The CDR3 sequence is 16 residues long. V was clipped by 4 bases and J by 5 bases; unmatched bases: 11. CDR1 and CDR2 from the germline V gene are KGHSH and LQKENI. The CDR3, as DNA: TGTGCCAGCTCACGGGTCCGGGACAGGGGAAATCACGAGCAGTACTTC. Translating gives CASSRVRDRGNHEQYF.

This clonotype showed up just a few times. V is TRBV27 and J is TRBJ1-6; D is unresolved. V lost 4 bases to trimming and J lost 0 bases, with 7 bases between them. The CDR3 runs to 15 residues. CDR1 and CDR2 from the germline V gene are MNHEY and SMNVEV (reference sequence). The CDR3 spells CASSYRSSYNSPLHF. CDR3 in DNA: TGTGCCAGCAGTTACAGAAGCTCCTATAATTCACCCCTCCACTTT.

This clonotype has only a few counts. The chain couples TRBV7-2 to TRBJ2-5; D might be TRBD2 (6 bases). This CDR3 has 12 residues. Trimming cost V 9 bases and J 1 base, with 9 bases left between them. Per the germline V gene, CDR1 is SGHTA and CDR2 is FQGNSA. CDR3 protein: CASGLTQETQYF. Written as DNA, the CDR3 is TGTGCCAGTGGACTAACCCAAGAGACCCAGTACTTC.

Only a few counts were recorded for this clonotype. The chain carries TRBV4-3 and TRBJ2-6, with TRBD1 matching over 7 bases. The germline gives CDR1 LGHNA, CDR2 YSLEER. The CDR3 spans 17 residues. V dropped 3 bases and J dropped 0; count of bases not matched to a gene: 5. CDR3: CASSHDRVGSGANVLTF. The CDR3 DNA sequence: TGCGCCAGCAGCCACGACAGGGTGGGCTCTGGGGCCAACGTCCTGACTTTC.

The chain carries TRBV27 and TRBJ1-4; possible D gene TRBD1, 6 bases. CDR1 MNHEY and CDR2 SMNVEV come from the germline V gene (reference sequence). Trimming shortened V by 2 bases and J by 8 bases, and 12 bases separated the two germline ends. This CDR3 comprises 14 residues. CDR3 nucleotide sequence: TGTGCCAGCAGTTTAATGGGACAAAGGGAAAAACTGTTTTTT. Residues: CASSLMGQREKLFF.

The rearrangement links TRBV5-6 to TRBJ2-7; 7 nucleotides align to TRBD1. Germline V CDR1 and CDR2: SGHDT, YYEEEE. The CDR3 covers 14 residues. V lost 2 bases to trimming and J lost 3 bases; unmatched junction nucleotides: 5. The DNA of the CDR3 is TGTGCCAGCAGCTTCCGGGACAGATACTACGAGCAGTACTTC. Residues: CASSFRDRYYEQYF. Complete variable domain (other parts from reference TRBV5-6 and TRBJ2-7): DAGVTQSPTHLIKTRGQQVTLRCSPKSGHDTVSWYQQALGQGPQFIFQYYEEEERQRGNFPDRFSGHQFPNYSSELNVNALLLGDSALYLCASSFRDRYYEQYFGPGTRLTVT.

This sequence joins TRBV29-1 and TRBJ2-7, with 8 bases that match TRBD2. Germline V lookup: CDR1 SQVTM, CDR2 ANQGSEA. V lost 7 bases, J lost 1 base, and 6 bases stayed unmatched. This CDR3 comprises 13 residues. The CDR3 sequence: CSGRTSRSYEQYF. The CDR3 bases are TGCAGCGGAAGGACTAGCCGTTCCTACGAGCAGTACTTC.

This clonotype occurred a few times. This chain links TRBV28 with TRBJ2-1, with TRBD2 matching 8 bases. The germline V gene encodes CDR1 MDHEN and CDR2 SYDVKM. The trim removed 5 bases at V and 5 bases at J, leaving 8 bases unmatched. The CDR3 contains 15 residues. The chain's CDR3 is CASSPRLAPHNEQFF. In DNA, the CDR3 is TGTGCCAGCAGTCCCAGACTAGCGCCACACAATGAGCAGTTCTTC.

This clonotype came up many times. The chain couples TRBV20-1 to TRBJ1-1; D unresolved. This CDR3 contains 14 residues. Deletions cut 3 bases from V and 0 bases from J, with 11 bases between. The V gene's germline CDR1 is DFQATT and CDR2 SNEGSKA (reference sequence). The CDR3 DNA reads TGCAGTGCTAGCCTCCTCACGCTGAACACTGAAGCTTTCTTT. Protein: CSASLLTLNTEAFF.

This clonotype was seen ten or more times. The J gene is TRBJ2-2, the V gene TRBV7-9; the D gene is possibly TRBD1 (6 bases). Trimming removed 5 bases from V and 0 bases from J, with 13 bases in between. Germline assignment: CDR1 SEHNR and CDR2 FQNEAQ (reference sequence). The length of the CDR3 is 16 residues. The CDR3 is CASSPSEGANTGELFF. As DNA, the CDR3 is TGTGCCAGCAGCCCTAGTGAGGGGGCGAACACCGGGGAGCTGTTTTTT.

This clonotype was recorded at least ten times. The CDR3 coding sequence is TGTGCCAGCAGCTTAAGACTACTGTTCGGGACCAAAGGCGGTTCACCCCTCCACTTT. Translated, it gives CASSLRLLFGTKGGSPLHF. The chain joins TRBV7-9 to TRBJ1-6, with D maybe TRBD1 (5 bases). CDR3 length: 19 residues. Between the trimmed V and J ends, which lost 2 bases and 9 bases, there was a span of 26 bases. CDR1 is SEHNR, CDR2 FQNEAQ, per germline (reference sequence).

This clonotype was seen ten or more times. The chain is built from TRBV15 and TRBJ2-3, with 11 positions matching TRBD2. The CDR3 consists of 17 residues. V trimming: 3 bases; J trimming: 2 bases; junction bases outside the gene matches: 7. Germline V CDR1 and CDR2: LNHNV, YYDKDF (reference sequence). CDR3 amino acids: CATSRLAGGSITDTQYF. The CDR3 region has the DNA TGTGCCACCAGCAGGCTAGCGGGGGGTAGTATCACAGATACGCAGTATTTT.

The chain has TRBV4-1 and TRBJ1-2, with D perhaps matching TRBD1 (5 bases). V lost 4 bases, J lost 3 bases, and 12 bases lay in between. Germline V gene sequence: CDR1 MGHRA, CDR2 YSYEKL. This CDR3 is built from 14 residues. CDR3 in DNA: TGCGCCAGCAGCCCTTCTTGGGGCGACTATGGCTACACCTTC. Protein product: CASSPSWGDYGYTF.

The chain employs TRBV4-3 and TRBJ2-2; 7 positions agree with TRBD2. Germline V CDR1 and CDR2: LGHNA, YSLEER. After removal of 2 bases from V and 7 bases from J, the junction contained 13 bases not matched to a gene. The CDR3 loop spans 17 amino acids. In DNA, the CDR3 is TGCGCCAGCAGCCAAAGTTGGAGGGGAGGGAAGCGCGGGGAGCTGTTTTTT. Its protein product is CASSQSWRGGKRGELFF.

The table lists this clonotype with many counts. The chain couples TRBV29-1 to TRBJ2-2; D is undetermined. This CDR3 is 12 amino acids long. Trimming cost V 5 bases and J 1 base, with 5 bases left between them. The germline CDR1 and CDR2 sequences are SQVTM and ANQGSEA. The CDR3 DNA sequence: TGCAGCGTTCTTTTGAACACCGGGGAGCTGTTTTTT. Translation gives CSVLLNTGELFF.

This clonotype appeared a few times. The chain links TRBV28 to TRBJ2-7; 10 bases match TRBD1. V trimming: 7 bases; J trimming: 5 bases; junction bases outside the gene matches: 14. The CDR3 covers 16 residues. Germline-derived CDR1 and CDR2 are MDHEN and SYDVKM. The CDR3 spells CASTPSATGGPHEQYF. DNA of the CDR3: TGTGCCAGCACCCCAAGCGCGACAGGGGGCCCCCACGAGCAGTACTTC.

The table lists this clonotype with many counts. The chain combines TRBV28 with TRBJ2-7, with D unresolved. CDR3 size: 16 residues. The V and J ends lost 6 bases and 1 base respectively, with 19 bases between them. Germline V lookup: CDR1 MDHEN, CDR2 SYDVKM. CDR3 region: CASSTPSRLPSYEQYF. The CDR3 DNA reads as TGTGCCAGCAGCACCCCCTCAAGGCTTCCGTCCTACGAGCAGTACTTC.